This T cell receptor beta chain was sequenced for a study of cytomegalovirus exposure and HLA in healthy donors. Notes on the study in general: The CMV antigen specificity of a few CMV-associated chains was confirmed through in vitro analysis. According to reports, the classifier identified cytomegalovirus status with high specificity and sensitivity. Among immune exposure information, only CMV serostatus was available. Several of the most significant clusters appeared linked to common viral pathogens, based on a later analysis.

60 Vbeta and 13 Jbeta primers were used in PCR. The protocol was immunoSEQ multiplex PCR, while the TCRdb copy is restricted to in-frame clones and leaves out a portion. The sample consists of fewer than 110,000 clones, roughly 80% of them appearing once. In regard to this clone: Its antigen remains unidentified.

The CDR3 is 14 residues long. Germline lookup yields CDR1 SGHRS and CDR2 YFSETQ. V lost 0 bases and J 4 bases, leaving 10 bases between the germline ends. The source of this sequence is a man aged 50 to 59 in good health and CMV-seropositive. The chain is built from TRBV5-1 and TRBJ1-1; maybe TRBD1 (6 bases). Sequenced material: PBMCs. The CDR3 bases are TGCGCCAGCAGCTTGGTTACAGGGTCCACTGAAGCTTTCTTT. The encoded protein is CASSLVTGSTEAFF.